Shown below are 19 T cell receptor beta chains from a single sample sequenced in a study of blood T cell repertoires in COVID-19. TCRdb's table, derived via immunoSEQ multiplex PCR, lists solely in-frame clones and lacks some. The sample consists of around 170,000 clones, approximately 87% of them appearing once. What was sequenced was peripheral blood. Source of these receptors: a woman in her 70s with acute or convalescent COVID-19.

This rearrangement joins TRBV7-2 to TRBJ1-2; TRBD1 agrees at 7 bases. The CDR3 has 12 amino acids. From germline, CDR1 is SGHTA and CDR2 FQGNSA. With 8 bases clipped from V and 9 bases from J, the junction kept 9 bases outside the gene matches. This CDR3 is CASSNRGSSYTF. The CDR3 DNA reads TGTGCCAGCTCCAACAGGGGTAGTAGCTACACCTTC.

The J gene is TRBJ2-1, the V gene TRBV11-2, with 11 bases fitting TRBD2. The germline gives CDR1 SGHAT, CDR2 FQNNGV. V shed 4 bases, J shed 5 bases, and the junction held 13 bases outside the gene matches. There are 18 residues in the CDR3. The CDR3 DNA follows: TGTGCCAGCAGCTCCCTATGGGGTACTAGCGGGGGAAACAATGAGCAGTTCTTC. Its protein is CASSSLWGTSGGNNEQFF.

This clone has a single count. The V gene is TRBV6-1, the J gene TRBJ1-2; D is uncertain. The CDR3 consists of 14 residues. CDR1 is MNHNS and CDR2 is SASEGT in the germline V gene. Trimming stripped 0 bases from V and 2 bases from J, with 7 bases between. The CDR3: CASSEAMRNYGYTF. DNA for the CDR3: TGTGCCAGCAGTGAAGCGATGAGGAACTATGGCTACACCTTC.

The chain has TRBV6-4 and TRBJ1-2; 8 bases fit TRBD1. CDR1 MRHNA and CDR2 SNTAGT come from the germline V gene. This CDR3 has 12 amino acids. V lost 5 bases and J lost 7; bases outside the gene matches: 3. CDR3 amino acids: CASSTGGGGYTF. The DNA for the CDR3 is TGTGCCAGCAGTACAGGGGGAGGTGGCTACACCTTC.

V gene TRBV29-1 combines with J gene TRBJ1-2, with 12 bases fitting TRBD1. With 0 bases clipped from V and 7 bases from J, the junction kept 6 bases outside the gene matches. CDR3 length: 15 residues. Germline CDR1 and CDR2: SQVTM and ANQGSEA. The CDR3 nucleotides read TGCAGCGTTGAAGATGGGGACAGGGGGCGAGGTGGCTACACCTTC. Protein product: CSVEDGDRGRGGYTF.

The chain couples TRBV28 to TRBJ1-6; D not resolved. The germline V gene encodes CDR1 MDHEN and CDR2 SYDVKM. Trimming stripped 3 bases from V and 7 bases from J, with 10 bases between. This CDR3 is 14 amino acids long. The CDR3 nucleotides are TGTGCCAGCAGTTTTCCGGGGATGAATTCACCCCTCCACTTT. It specifies CASSFPGMNSPLHF.

The chain joins TRBV9 to TRBJ2-7; perhaps TRBD2 as D (6 bases). The germline V and J ends were trimmed by 3 bases and 2 bases, with 12 bases remaining between them. Germline CDR1 SGDLS, CDR2 YYNGEE. This CDR3 has 14 residues. The CDR3 DNA sequence: TGTGCCAGCAGCGCAGACCCGGGGGCCTACGAGCAGTACTTC. It translates to CASSADPGAYEQYF.

This clone showed up just once. The chain couples TRBV4-1 to TRBJ2-3; D possibly corresponds to TRBD2 (6 bases). There are 17 residues in the CDR3. Trimming pared 2 bases from V and 1 base from J, leaving 16 bases between. Germline-derived CDR1 and CDR2 are MGHRA and YSYEKL. The CDR3 protein is CASSQNGGLYGTDTQYF. For the CDR3, the DNA is TGCGCCAGCAGCCAAAACGGAGGGTTGTATGGCACAGATACGCAGTATTTT.

The chain uses TRBV5-1 and TRBJ2-7; D unresolved. V was clipped by 1 base and J by 3 bases, with 11 bases between them. Per germline, CDR1 SGHRS and CDR2 YFSETQ. The CDR3 runs to 14 residues. The CDR3 DNA follows: TGCGCCAGCAGCTTGATCGGTCAAAACTACGAGCAGTACTTC. Its protein is CASSLIGQNYEQYF.

The chain uses TRBV6-5 and TRBJ2-5; TRBD2 agrees at 9 bases. The germline CDR1 and CDR2 sequences are MNHEY and SVGAGI. The CDR3 runs to 14 residues. V shed 6 bases, J shed 6 bases, and the junction held 8 bases outside the gene matches. CDR3 region: CASRTAGGLKTQYF. In DNA form, the CDR3 reads TGTGCCAGCAGAACCGCGGGAGGGTTGAAGACCCAGTACTTC.

The V and J genes are TRBV6-2 or TRBV6-3 and TRBJ1-1; D possibly corresponds to TRBD1 (6 bases). Trimming removed 4 bases at V and 4 bases at J, with 10 bases between. From germline, CDR1 is MNHEY and CDR2 SVGEGT. The length of the CDR3 is 13 residues. The CDR3 DNA sequence: TGTGCCAGCAGTTTCAGGGGAATCACTGAAGCTTTCTTT. It specifies CASSFRGITEAFF.

This rearrangement joins TRBV7-9 to TRBJ2-1, with D tentatively TRBD2 (6 bases). The CDR3 totals 15 residues. V was cut by 1 base and J by 2 bases, with 9 bases left in between. Germline loops: CDR1 SEHNR, CDR2 FQNEAQ (reference sequence). The DNA of the CDR3 is TGTGCCAGCAGCTTAGACGGGAGACCCTACAATGAGCAGTTCTTC. It yields the protein CASSLDGRPYNEQFF.

CDR3 nucleotides: TGTGCCAGCAGCTTAGGCGGGGCAAACTCCTACGAGCAGTACTTC. This translates into CASSLGGANSYEQYF. The chain links TRBV7-2 to TRBJ2-7, with D possibly being TRBD2 (6 bases). Germline lookup yields CDR1 SGHTA and CDR2 FQGNSA. The CDR3 has 15 amino acids. Trimming left V 1 base short and J 0 bases short, with 10 bases between.

The gene calls are TRBV5-1 and TRBJ2-3; no clear D gene. Germline V gene data show CDR1 as SGHRS and CDR2 as YFSETQ. This CDR3 is 14 amino acids long. V lost 4 bases, J lost 1 base, and 10 bases lay in between. Here the CDR3 DNA reads TGCGCCAGCAGCATAGACACACGCACAGATACGCAGTATTTT. It encodes CASSIDTRTDTQYF.

The CDR3 is CASSLEATGYGYTF. CDR3 nucleotide sequence: TGCGCCAGCAGCCTTGAAGCGACAGGGTATGGCTACACCTTC. The chain has TRBV5-1 and TRBJ1-2; the match to TRBD1 covers 7 bases. V was clipped by 4 bases and J by 5 bases; unmatched bases: 8. CDR1 SGHRS and CDR2 YFSETQ come from the germline V gene. The CDR3 runs 14 residues.

This chain uses TRBV27 with TRBJ2-3, with D tentatively TRBD2 (5 bases). This CDR3 comprises 14 residues. V gave up 11 bases and J gave up 4 bases, with 19 bases separating them. Germline loops: CDR1 MNHEY, CDR2 SMNVEV (reference sequence). CDR3 loop: CASSWGAFPDTQYF. CDR3 sequence (DNA): TGTGCCTCGAGTTGGGGAGCCTTTCCAGATACGCAGTATTTT.

The chain uses TRBV5-1 and TRBJ1-3, with D hard to call. V lost 4 bases and J 11 bases, leaving 13 bases between the germline ends. CDR1 is SGHRS, CDR2 YFSETQ, per germline. The CDR3 spans 12 residues. This CDR3 is CASSRPGLAIYF. The CDR3 bases are TGCGCCAGCAGCAGGCCGGGTCTCGCCATATATTTT.

The chain links TRBV11-2 to TRBJ2-3, with D possibly being TRBD2 (6 bases). The CDR3 consists of 16 residues. Germline V gene data show CDR1 as SGHAT and CDR2 as FQNNGV. V was clipped by 1 base and J by 0 bases, with 11 bases between them. This CDR3 is CASSLASLASTDTQYF. In DNA form, the CDR3 reads TGTGCCAGCAGCTTAGCTTCACTAGCCAGCACAGATACGCAGTATTTT.

The chain uses TRBV6-5 and TRBJ2-3, with 7 bases identical to TRBD1. CDR1 and CDR2 from the germline V gene are MNHEY and SVGAGI. CDR3 size: 14 residues. V shed 5 bases and J 2 bases; nucleotides not matched to a gene: 4. CDR3 DNA sequence: TGTGCCAGCAGTCAGGGACAGAACACAGATACGCAGTATTTT. Protein sequence: CASSQGQNTDTQYF.